This TCR beta chain was observed in a study of blood T cell repertoires in COVID-19. Cohort assignment relied on participant-reported clinical history. Symptom resolution, clearance, or two negative PCRs marked the recovered donors of Cohort 3. Generated by immunoSEQ multiplex PCR, the TCRdb table keeps only in-frame clones and is missing some. The data hold 200,000 to 300,000 clones, with roughly nine tenths observed a single time. Germline V gene data show CDR1 as MNHEY and CDR2 as SMNVEV (reference sequence). Trimming pared 5 bases from V and 1 base from J, leaving 18 bases between. CDR3 length: 16 residues.

This TCR derives from a woman aged 18 to 35 who had recovered from COVID-19. Sequenced input: PBMCs or T cells enriched from blood (not recorded which). The chain joins TRBV27 to TRBJ2-7, with a weak D call TRBD2 (6 bases). CDR3 amino acids: CASSPLMLALSYEQYF. CDR3 nucleotide sequence: TGTGCCAGCAGTCCATTGATGCTAGCGTTGTCCTACGAGCAGTACTTC.